Following are 24 T cell receptor beta chains from one sample sequenced in a study of T cells in Graves' hyperthyroidism and ophthalmopathy. There were TCR beta CDR3 regions amplified from RNA transcripts. Researchers ran a first-round RT-PCR on the TCR CDR3 using the HTBI primer set. TCRdb redid the calling of the multiplex PCR reads with MiXCR, one entry per CDR3 protein. The sample records a few hundred thousand distinct CDR3 sequences, approximately 44% being singletons. Sequenced input: peripheral blood or thyroid tissue (not recorded which). The source of these receptors is an adult woman with Graves' disease, either hyperthyroidism or ophthalmopathy (not recorded which).

This clonotype was found many times. The chain employs TRBV7-3 and TRBJ2-2, with D maybe TRBD1 (5 bases). CDR3 length equals 13 residues. V lost 5 bases to trimming and J lost 5 bases, with 9 bases between them. Per the germline V gene, CDR1 is SGHTA and CDR2 is FQGTGA. CDR3 in amino acids: CASSLQGTGELFF. The CDR3 DNA is TGTGCCAGCAGCCTCCAGGGAACCGGGGAGCTGTTTTTT.

This clonotype was observed many times. The rearrangement links TRBV20-1 to TRBJ2-5, with D perhaps matching TRBD1 or TRBD2 (6 bases each). The CDR3 runs to 14 residues. The germline gives CDR1 DFQATT, CDR2 SNEGSKA (reference sequence). Trimming cost V 2 bases and J 2 bases, with 12 bases left between them. CDR3 region: CSARRGPVQETQYF. The CDR3 DNA reads as TGCAGTGCTAGACGGGGGCCGGTACAAGAGACCCAGTACTTC.

The V and J genes are TRBV15 and TRBJ1-5; D is ambiguous. The CDR3 consists of 13 residues. V shed 4 bases and J shed 3 bases, with 7 bases lying between them. The germline CDR1 and CDR2 sequences are LNHNV and YYDKDF (reference sequence). Here the CDR3 reads CATSTQVNQPQHF. In nucleotides, the CDR3 is TGTGCCACCAGCACCCAAGTCAATCAGCCCCAGCATTTT.

The chain recombines TRBV9 with TRBJ2-7; the D gene is possibly TRBD1 (6 bases). V was cut by 3 bases and J by 2 bases, with 15 bases left in between. This CDR3 region has 15 residues. CDR1 and CDR2 (germline): SGDLS, YYNGEE. Written as DNA, the CDR3 is TGTGCCAGCAGCGCGGGGTGGGGGCAGACCTACGAGCAGTACTTC. As protein: CASSAGWGQTYEQYF.

This clonotype was seen just once. The CDR3: CASSTDRGRAEQYF. The DNA of the CDR3 is TGTGCCAGCAGCACGGACAGGGGGCGTGCCGAGCAGTACTTC. V gene TRBV7-2 combines with J gene TRBJ2-7; 11 bases fit TRBD1. CDR1 is SGHTA, CDR2 FQGNSA, per germline. The trim removed 5 bases at V and 6 bases at J, leaving 6 bases unmatched. The CDR3 extends over 14 amino acids.

V and J are TRBV27 and TRBJ1-5; no definite D call. The CDR3 loop spans 12 amino acids. Trimming removed 0 bases from V and 6 bases from J, with 3 bases in between. Germline V gene lookup returns CDR1 MNHEY and CDR2 SMNVEV (reference sequence). CDR3 region: CASSLSSQPQHF. In DNA, the CDR3 is TGTGCCAGCAGTTTATCAAGTCAGCCCCAGCATTTT.

This clonotype was observed at least ten times. The chain couples TRBV5-1 to TRBJ2-2; 9 bases agree with TRBD2. The CDR3 extends over 16 amino acids. The J segment lost 5 bases and the V segment lost 0 bases, leaving 5 bases of the junction unmatched. The V gene's germline CDR1 is SGHRS and CDR2 YFSETQ. CDR3 nucleotides: TGCGCCAGCAGCTTGGTTGCTAGCGGGGATACCGGGGAGCTGTTTTTT. As protein: CASSLVASGDTGELFF.

At least ten counts were recorded for this clonotype. The chain recombines TRBV7-9 with TRBJ2-5; possibly TRBD1 for D (6 bases). Germline V gives CDR1 SEHNR, CDR2 FQNEAQ (reference sequence). The CDR3 has 12 amino acids. The V end was cut by 10 bases, the J end by 3 bases, with 12 bases between. In nucleotides, the CDR3 is TGTGCCACGTCCAGACAGGAAGAGACCCAGTACTTC. Residues: CATSRQEETQYF.

About this clonotype itself: The CDR3 end shows no conserved phenylalanine or tryptophan, and so a read error is likely. The chain recombines TRBV15 with TRBJ1-2, with 7 bases aligning to TRBD1. This CDR3 region has 11 residues. V lost 8 bases to trimming and J lost 8 bases; unmatched junction nucleotides: 5. Germline CDR1 LNHNV, CDR2 YYDKDF (reference sequence). The CDR3 spells CATRQGHGYTV. The CDR3 DNA is TGTGCCACCCGACAGGGCCACGGCTACACCGTC.

The sample holds a few counts of this clonotype. V usage is TRBV29-1 and J usage is TRBJ1-2, with D hard to call. The V end lost 6 bases, the J end lost 5 bases, and 13 bases lay between the germline ends. This CDR3 contains 12 residues. The germline CDR1 and CDR2 sequences are SQVTM and ANQGSEA. CDR3 DNA: TGCAGCGTCCGACCTGTTGGGTATGGCTACACCTTC. As protein: CSVRPVGYGYTF. The full variable domain, its missing parts supplied by reference TRBV29-1 and TRBJ1-2, is SAVISQKPSRDICQRGTSLTIQCQVDSQVTMMFWYRQQPGQSLTLIATANQGSEATYESGFVIDKFPISRPNLTFSTLTVSNMSPEDSSIYLCSVRPVGYGYTFGSGTRLTVV.

This chain joins TRBV19 and TRBJ2-7, with a tentative D call TRBD2 (5 bases). Germline V gene lookup returns CDR1 LNHDA and CDR2 SQIVND (reference sequence). The CDR3 consists of 12 residues. Trimming removed 9 bases from V and 7 bases from J, with 16 bases in between. In nucleotides, the CDR3 is TGTGCCAGCTGCAACGGGGTGGGTGAGCAGTACTTC. This codes for CASCNGVGEQYF.

This clonotype was recorded many times. This chain links TRBV6-1 with TRBJ2-5, with D perhaps being TRBD1 or TRBD2 (5 bases each). Germline V CDR1 and CDR2: MNHNS, SASEGT. Trimming removed 4 bases from V and 5 bases from J, with 14 bases in between. The CDR3 is 14 residues long. CDR3 bases: TGTGCCAGCAGTGGGGGCCTTCGGAGGGAGACCCAGTACTTC. This sequence encodes CASSGGLRRETQYF.

The V call is TRBV14, the J call TRBJ2-2; 7 bases are shared with TRBD2. The ends lost 2 bases at V and 1 base at J; junction bases unmatched: 19. Germline CDR1 and CDR2: SGHDN and FVKESK. The CDR3 extends over 21 amino acids. The CDR3 here is CASSQRTRYGIGGMNTGELFF. CDR3 nucleotides: TGTGCCAGCAGCCAAAGGACTAGATACGGGATCGGAGGGATGAACACCGGGGAGCTGTTTTTT. Together with reference TRBV14 and TRBJ2-2, the CDR3 gives the full variable domain: EAGVTQFPSHSVIEKGQTVTLRCDPISGHDNLYWYRRVMGKEIKFLLHFVKESKQDESGMPNNRFLAERTGGTYSTLKVQPAELEDSGVYFCASSQRTRYGIGGMNTGELFFGEGSRLTVL.

In this sample, this clonotype turned up a few times. This chain connects TRBV29-1 to TRBJ2-5; 11 bases are shared with TRBD2. The V gene's germline CDR1 is SQVTM and CDR2 ANQGSEA. Trimming removed 6 bases from V and 5 bases from J; junction bases left unmatched: 5. The CDR3 is made up of 13 amino acids. For the CDR3, the DNA is TGCAGCGTCCGACTAGCGGGATGGGAGACCCAGTACTTC. Protein sequence: CSVRLAGWETQYF. The full variable domain, its missing parts supplied by reference TRBV29-1 and TRBJ2-5, is SAVISQKPSRDICQRGTSLTIQCQVDSQVTMMFWYRQQPGQSLTLIATANQGSEATYESGFVIDKFPISRPNLTFSTLTVSNMSPEDSSIYLCSVRLAGWETQYFGPGTRLLVL.

This chain links TRBV7-6 with TRBJ2-7; 9 bases fit TRBD1. Trimming cost V 2 bases and J 3 bases; bases outside gene matches: 8. The CDR3 is made up of 16 amino acids. Germline CDR1 is SGHVS and CDR2 is FNYEAQ. CDR3 sequence (DNA): TGTGCCAGCAGCTTATTACCGGGACAGGGTGTCTACGAGCAGTACTTC. Encoded protein: CASSLLPGQGVYEQYF.

This clonotype was recorded at least ten times. The chain carries TRBV6-6 and TRBJ1-2; D ambiguous. CDR1 is MNHNY, CDR2 SVGAGI, per germline (reference sequence). This CDR3 region has 12 residues. V lost 2 bases and J 8 bases, leaving 9 bases between the germline ends. CDR3 nucleotide sequence: TGTGCCAGCAGTTACGGTTCGCTCGGCTACACCTTC. It codes for CASSYGSLGYTF.

This clonotype was detected ten times or more. The rearrangement joins TRBV19 to TRBJ1-5; D unresolved. V gave up 10 bases and J gave up 6 bases, with 28 bases separating them. There are 17 residues in the CDR3. The germline V gene encodes CDR1 LNHDA and CDR2 SQIVND (reference sequence). CDR3 sequence: CAIFAGEGSGLFQPQHF. DNA of the CDR3: TGTGCCATATTCGCTGGTGAGGGATCTGGTCTGTTTCAGCCCCAGCATTTT.

This clonotype was observed a handful of times. The CDR3 DNA is TGTGCCAGCAGCCAAGAATCAGGGCAGTACTTC. Translation: CASSQESGQYF. The chain uses TRBV3-1 and TRBJ2-7; D is unresolved. The CDR3 length is 11 residues. Germline loops: CDR1 LGHDT, CDR2 YNNKEL (reference sequence). Trimming removed 0 bases from V and 9 bases from J, with 6 bases in between.

The J gene is TRBJ2-7, the V gene TRBV24-1; 9 bases agree with TRBD2. V gave up 11 bases and J gave up 9 bases; unmatched junction bases: 13. The CDR3 totals 13 residues. The V gene's germline CDR1 is KGHDR and CDR2 SFDVKD. In nucleotides, the CDR3 is TGTGCCAGCAGCTTGAGTAGCGGGAGCGGGCAGTACTTC. Translation gives CASSLSSGSGQYF.

The sample holds a few counts of this clonotype. One end of the junction is discordant with germline, which a read error may explain. The chain uses TRBV5-1 and TRBJ2-2; 8 positions match TRBD2. The CDR3 contains 16 residues. The germline CDR1 and CDR2 sequences are SGHRS and YFSETQ. CDR3 loop: CASSRRTSGNTGELLF. CDR3 sequence (DNA): TGCGCCAGCAGCCGACGCACTAGCGGAAACACCGGGGAGCTGCTTTTT.

This clonotype has more than one count but fewer than ten. J is TRBJ2-7 and V is TRBV2; the match to TRBD1 covers 7 bases. With 6 bases clipped from V and 3 bases from J, the junction kept 8 bases outside the gene matches. The length of the CDR3 is 14 residues. Per germline, CDR1 SNHLY and CDR2 FYNNEI. CDR3 in amino acids: CASSERGQNYEQYF. CDR3 nucleotides: TGTGCCAGCAGCGAACGGGGACAGAACTACGAGCAGTACTTC.

CDR3 sequence (DNA): TGTGCCAGCAGCCCGAAACAGGGGGATTCACCCCTCCACTTT. Translation: CASSPKQGDSPLHF. The chain carries TRBV7-9 and TRBJ1-6; 8 bases map to TRBD1. V lost 5 bases, J lost 8 bases, and 5 bases stayed unmatched. This CDR3 is 14 amino acids long. Germline V gives CDR1 SEHNR, CDR2 FQNEAQ (reference sequence). The full variable domain, in which reference TRBV7-9 and TRBJ1-6 provide the parts outside the CDR3, is DTGVSQNPRHKITKRGQNVTFRCDPISEHNRLYWYRQTLGQGPEFLTYFQNEAQLEKSRLLSDRFSAERPKGSFSTLEIQRTEQGDSAMYLCASSPKQGDSPLHFGNGTRLTVT.

This chain uses TRBV10-3 with TRBJ2-6; 10 nucleotides match TRBD1. After removal of 2 bases from V and 16 bases from J, the junction contained 5 bases not matched to a gene. Per germline, CDR1 ENHRY and CDR2 SYGVKD. This CDR3 contains 13 residues. The chain's CDR3 is CAISEGWGQGLTF. CDR3 DNA sequence: TGTGCCATCAGTGAGGGGTGGGGACAGGGGCTGACTTTC.

This clonotype was picked up many times. This sequence joins TRBV4-1 and TRBJ2-5; 10 bases agree with TRBD2. There are 17 residues in the CDR3. V shed 3 bases, J shed 4 bases, and the junction held 11 bases outside the gene matches. Germline V lookup: CDR1 MGHRA, CDR2 YSYEKL. The CDR3 DNA is TGCGCCAGCAGCCATAAAAGGGCAAGACTAGCGGGAGAGACCCAGTACTTC. Its translation is CASSHKRARLAGETQYF.